This T cell receptor beta chain was retrieved from a study of shared clonotypes between healthy human individuals. Study-wide points: Naive CD4 clonotypes were shared across several donors at 4.5% to 6%.

Trimming pared 5 bases from V and 7 bases from J, leaving 11 bases between. CDR3 size: 13 residues. CDR1 SGHVS and CDR2 FNYEAQ come from the germline V gene. With regard to this clone: Antigen: not known.

TCRdb's table, derived via immunoSEQ multiplex PCR, lists solely in-frame clones and lacks some. This table holds some 580,000 clones, less than 98% found once. This clonotype was obtained from a woman in her 30s in good health. The material sequenced was naive CD4+ T cells sorted from blood. Stated subset: CD45RA+ positively selected. V is TRBV7-6 and J is TRBJ2-2; D is perhaps TRBD2 (6 bases). For the CDR3, the DNA is TGTGCCAGCAGCCCGGTGCGGGGCGGGGAGCTGTTTTTT. Its protein product is CASSPVRGGELFF.